This T cell receptor beta chain was sequenced for a study of vaccination and CD4 T cells after COVID-19. From germline, CDR1 is DFQATT and CDR2 SNEGSKA (reference sequence). V lost 3 bases and J lost 1; bases outside the gene matches: 10. The CDR3 is made up of 16 amino acids. The Oncomine TCR Beta short-read assay was applied to DNA of cultured CD4+ T cells. The template was genomic DNA from cultured CD4+ T cells. TCRdb ran MiXCR on the PCR reads and lists one entry per CDR3 protein. The sample records about 22,000 distinct CDR3 sequences, under 40% being singletons. With regard to this clonotype: Antigen specificity is unknown.

Specified time point: late sampling 161 to 241 days after vaccination in a few convalescent patients. Specified treatment: roughly 10-day PBMC culture with coronavirus spike peptide pools or control peptides (ViraFEST assay). The clonotype comes from a human donor who had recovered from COVID-19. Sample: CD4+ T cells from blood, cultured in vitro, taken about 7 months after SARS-CoV-2 vaccination. The rearrangement uses TRBV20-1 and TRBJ2-3; the match to TRBD2 covers 7 bases. CDR3 sequence (DNA): TGCAGTGCTAGTTTAGCGGGCAACCAAGGCACAGATACGCAGTATTTT. Translating gives CSASLAGNQGTDTQYF.